This T cell receptor (beta chain) was sequenced in a study of shared clonotypes between healthy human individuals. Points from the study as a whole: The rarefaction results pointed to incomplete sorted-subset sequencing despite large depth.

CD8 cells classed as naive were CD45RO-negative and positively selected for CCR7, excluding terminally differentiated effector memory CD45RA+ cells. Donation came from healthy HIV-negative adults that had no recent acute infections or vaccinations. Only Caucasian adults living in Nashville, Tennessee made up the donor group. The repertoire was sequenced with immunoSEQ multiplex PCR; TCRdb's copy has only in-frame clones and lacks some. The sample has about 2.1 million clones; 90% to 95% are singletons. The CDR3 totals 14 residues. Trimming removed 4 bases at V and 2 bases at J, with 10 bases between. The germline V gene has CDR1 SGHAT and CDR2 FQNNGV. This clone has a single count. Antigen specificity is unknown.

The specimen was naive CD8+ T cells from PBMCs. This receptor was obtained from a man aged 18 to 35 in good health. Some clones in this sample may be carry-over from other donors' samples. The V call is TRBV11-2, the J call TRBJ2-3, with D perhaps being TRBD1 or TRBD2 (5 bases each). The CDR3 here is CASSWGRNTDTQYF. Here the CDR3 DNA reads TGTGCCAGCAGCTGGGGACGGAACACAGATACGCAGTATTTT.